The clone carrying this TCR beta chain was detected only a few times. The antigen remains undetermined. The entry originates in a study of T cells in Graves' hyperthyroidism and ophthalmopathy. General observations from the study: Clonotypes that were expanded in thyroid above 0.001 mostly appeared in blood too.

Regions amplified from RNA transcripts were the TCR beta CDR3 regions. The HTBI primer set drove a first-round RT-PCR of the TCR CDR3. TCRdb recomputed calls from the multiplex PCR reads with MiXCR, one row per CDR3 protein. Found here are about 350,000 distinct CDR3 sequences, about 14% of them singletons; the top ten hold around 23%. Deletions cut 6 bases from V and 7 bases from J, with 12 bases between. This CDR3 region has 13 residues. Germline CDR1 and CDR2: MNHNS and SASEGT. This clonotype was obtained from a woman in her 30s with Graves' hyperthyroidism. The rearrangement uses TRBV6-1 and TRBJ2-2; D unclear. Sequencing input: blood. The CDR3 sequence is CASRQLEFGELFF. CDR3 bases: TGTGCCAGCAGACAGCTTGAATTCGGGGAGCTGTTTTTT.